This T cell receptor (beta chain) was sequenced for a study of response to subunit inactivated influenza vaccine. General study results and limits: New T cells are recruited in small numbers by each seasonal influenza vaccination, according to the authors' suggestion.

Each CDR3 protein gets one entry after TCRdb re-called the RT-PCR reads with MiXCR. The data hold about 540,000 distinct CDR3 sequences, with 20% to 25% observed a single time. Points on this clonotype: Its antigen is still unknown.

Losses at the gene ends were 5 bases for V and 8 bases for J; bases not matched to a gene: 6. The CDR3 sequence is 13 residues long. These records were also assigned to another study, of T cells expressing NK-cell markers. That publication notes: The authors made TCR beta cDNA libraries by 5'RACE template switching. This switching added a universal primer site and UMIs. The TCR beta repertoires originated in sorted CD3+CD56+NKG2C+, CD3+CD56+NKG2C- and CD3+CD56-NKG2C+ T cells. Over 5 donors carried dominant NKG2C+ clonotypes that made up roughly 1.0-7.5% of their CD8+ T cells. Topping the CD3+CD56-NKG2C+ fraction as well were these clonotypes, in a few donors.

This chain uses TRBV12-3 or TRBV12-4 with TRBJ1-2; 9 bases line up with TRBD1. This TCR was sampled from a middle-aged man who received an inactivated influenza vaccine. This specimen was CD4+ T cells sorted from PBMCs, taken approximately 12 days after vaccination. The CDR3, as DNA: TGTGCCAGCAGTCCACAGGGGGCTGCAGGCTACACCTTC. This translates into CASSPQGAAGYTF.